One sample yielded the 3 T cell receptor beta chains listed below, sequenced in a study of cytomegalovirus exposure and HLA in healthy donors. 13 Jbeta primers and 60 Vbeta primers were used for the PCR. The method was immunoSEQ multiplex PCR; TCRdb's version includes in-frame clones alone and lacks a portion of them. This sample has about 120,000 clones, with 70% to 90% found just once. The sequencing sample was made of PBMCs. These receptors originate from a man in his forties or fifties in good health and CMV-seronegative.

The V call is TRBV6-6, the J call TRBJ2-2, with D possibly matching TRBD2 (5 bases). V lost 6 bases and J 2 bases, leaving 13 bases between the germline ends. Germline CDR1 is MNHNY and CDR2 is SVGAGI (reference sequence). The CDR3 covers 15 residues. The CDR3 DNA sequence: TGTGCCAGCAGCCCCCAGCGGAGAAACACCGGGGAGCTGTTTTTT. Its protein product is CASSPQRRNTGELFF.

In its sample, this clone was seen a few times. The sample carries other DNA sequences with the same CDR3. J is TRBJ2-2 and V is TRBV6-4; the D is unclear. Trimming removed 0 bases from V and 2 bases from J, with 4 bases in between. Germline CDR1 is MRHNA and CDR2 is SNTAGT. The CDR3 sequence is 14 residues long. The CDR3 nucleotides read TGTGCCAGCAGTGACTCTAGAAACACCGGGGAGCTGTTTTTT. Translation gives CASSDSRNTGELFF.

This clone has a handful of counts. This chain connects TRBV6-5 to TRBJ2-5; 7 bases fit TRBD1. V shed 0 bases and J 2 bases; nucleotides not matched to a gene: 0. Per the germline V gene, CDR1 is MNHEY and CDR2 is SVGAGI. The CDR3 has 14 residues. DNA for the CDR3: TGTGCCAGCAGTTACTCGACAGGGCAAGAGACCCAGTACTTC. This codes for CASSYSTGQETQYF.